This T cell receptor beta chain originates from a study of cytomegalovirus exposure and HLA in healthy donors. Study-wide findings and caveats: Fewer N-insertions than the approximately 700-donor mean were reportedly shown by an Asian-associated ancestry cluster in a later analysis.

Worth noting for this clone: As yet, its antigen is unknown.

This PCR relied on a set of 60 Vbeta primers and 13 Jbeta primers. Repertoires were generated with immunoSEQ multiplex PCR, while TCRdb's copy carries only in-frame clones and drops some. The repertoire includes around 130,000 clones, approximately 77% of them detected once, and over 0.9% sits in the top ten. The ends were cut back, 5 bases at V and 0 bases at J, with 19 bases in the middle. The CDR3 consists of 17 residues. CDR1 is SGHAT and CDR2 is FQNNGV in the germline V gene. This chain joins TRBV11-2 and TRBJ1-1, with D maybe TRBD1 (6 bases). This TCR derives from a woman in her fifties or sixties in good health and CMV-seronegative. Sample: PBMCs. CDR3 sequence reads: CASSGLPWGQMNTEAFF. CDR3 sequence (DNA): TGTGCCAGCAGCGGGCTGCCCTGGGGGCAGATGAACACTGAAGCTTTCTTT. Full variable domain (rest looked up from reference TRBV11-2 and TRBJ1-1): EAGVAQSPRYKIIEKRQSVAFWCNPISGHATLYWYQQILGQGPKLLIQFQNNGVVDDSQLPKDRFSAERLKGVDSTLKIQPAKLEDSAVYLCASSGLPWGQMNTEAFFGQGTRLTVV.